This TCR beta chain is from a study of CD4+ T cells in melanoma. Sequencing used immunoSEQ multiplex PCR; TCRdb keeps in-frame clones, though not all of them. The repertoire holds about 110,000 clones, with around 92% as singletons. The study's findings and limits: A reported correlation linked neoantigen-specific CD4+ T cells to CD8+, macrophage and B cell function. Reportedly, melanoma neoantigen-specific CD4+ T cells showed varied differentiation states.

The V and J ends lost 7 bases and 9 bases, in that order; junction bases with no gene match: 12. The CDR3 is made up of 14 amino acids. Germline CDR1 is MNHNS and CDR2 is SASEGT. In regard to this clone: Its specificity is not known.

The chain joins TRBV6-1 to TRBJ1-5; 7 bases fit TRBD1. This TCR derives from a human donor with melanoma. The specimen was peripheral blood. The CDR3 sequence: CASIDRVALGPQHF. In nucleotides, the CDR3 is TGTGCCAGCATAGACAGGGTGGCCCTAGGGCCCCAGCATTTT.